These 9 T cell receptor beta chains share one sample of origin, sequenced in a study of blood T cell repertoires in COVID-19 (dated by TCRdb to about 2020). The protocol used for the library was the immunoSEQ multiplex PCR assay. As stored in TCRdb, this immuneACCESS dataset retains in-frame rearrangements with V and J assigned. A fraction of the clones does not appear; measured against another copy, unresolved V genes explain less than half of the discrepancy, and the remainder lacks a known reason. Within this sample are 450,000 to 500,000 clones, with about nine tenths of them counted one time only. About 0.75% of the sample rests with the top ten. The sample was PBMCs or T cells enriched from blood (not recorded which). Source of these receptors: a woman aged 18-29 years who had recovered from COVID-19.

This chain uses TRBV5-4 with TRBJ1-4; 7 nucleotides agree with TRBD1. The trim removed 4 bases at V and 8 bases at J, leaving 11 bases unmatched. This CDR3 is 15 amino acids long. Germline lookup yields CDR1 SGHNT and CDR2 YYREEE (reference sequence). The chain's CDR3 is CASSLDRASREKLFF. The CDR3 DNA is TGTGCCAGCAGCCTAGACAGGGCGAGTAGGGAAAAACTGTTTTTT.

V and J are TRBV2 and TRBJ1-2; D is ambiguous. V lost 5 bases, J lost 4 bases, and 14 bases lay in between. This CDR3 has 14 residues. CDR1 is SNHLY, CDR2 FYNNEI, per germline. The CDR3 nucleotides read TGTGCCAGCAGTTTCCTCGGCGGGGTCTATGGCTACACCTTC. Its protein is CASSFLGGVYGYTF. The whole variable domain, remainder taken from reference TRBV2 and TRBJ1-2, is EPEVTQTPSHQVTQMGQEVILRCVPISNHLYFYWYRQILGQKVEFLVSFYNNEISEKSEIFDDQFSVERPDGSNFTLKIRSTKLEDSAMYFCASSFLGGVYGYTFGSGTRLTVV.

Of note for this clone: The sample contains more than one DNA sequence encoding this CDR3. This chain connects TRBV9 to TRBJ2-1; D is possibly TRBD1 (6 bases). Trimming stripped 0 bases from V and 2 bases from J, with 9 bases between. Looked up from germline, CDR1 is SGDLS and CDR2 is YYNGEE. The CDR3 spans 15 residues. CDR3 loop: CASSVDGDTYNEQFF. The CDR3 nucleotides are TGTGCCAGCAGCGTAGATGGGGACACCTACAATGAGCAGTTCTTC.

The chain links TRBV30 to TRBJ1-6, with TRBD1 as a possible D gene (5 bases). The length of the CDR3 is 13 residues. Germline assignment: CDR1 GTSNPN and CDR2 SVGIG (reference sequence). V lost 4 bases, J lost 10 bases, and 14 bases lay in between. CDR3 region: CAWTSQGGSPLHF. Written as DNA, the CDR3 is TGTGCCTGGACCAGCCAGGGAGGATCACCCCTCCACTTT.

This chain joins TRBV11-3 and TRBJ1-1; no clear D gene. Per the germline V gene, CDR1 is SGHNT and CDR2 is YENEEA. The CDR3 length is 13 residues. V lost 5 bases to trimming and J lost 5 bases, with 12 bases between them. The DNA for the CDR3 is TGTGCCAGCAGCCGTACGTGGGAGACTGAAGCTTTCTTT. Translating gives CASSRTWETEAFF.

V gene TRBV11-3 combines with J gene TRBJ1-3; no reliable D call. This CDR3 region has 11 residues. Germline V gene lookup returns CDR1 SGHNT and CDR2 YENEEA. V was trimmed by 6 bases and J by 4 bases, leaving 4 bases between them. The CDR3 loop is CASSIGNTIYF. CDR3 coding DNA: TGTGCCAGCAGTATCGGAAACACCATATATTTT.

This chain uses TRBV6-5 with TRBJ2-1; D unclear. CDR1 MNHEY and CDR2 SVGAGI come from the germline V gene. The V end was cut by 4 bases, the J end by 2 bases, with 3 bases between. The CDR3 sequence is 12 residues long. In DNA, the CDR3 is TGTGCCAGCAGTTCAACCTACAATGAGCAGTTCTTC. This codes for CASSSTYNEQFF.

The rearrangement uses TRBV5-1 and TRBJ1-2; 8 nucleotides agree with TRBD1. J was trimmed by 4 bases and V by 2 bases; bases with no gene match: 7. The CDR3 is 15 amino acids. Germline CDR1 is SGHRS and CDR2 is YFSETQ. The CDR3 spells CASSLQRTGGYGYTF. The CDR3 DNA is TGCGCCAGCAGCTTACAAAGAACAGGGGGCTATGGCTACACCTTC. Based on the CDR3 plus reference TRBV5-1 and TRBJ1-2, the full variable domain is KAGVTQTPRYLIKTRGQQVTLSCSPISGHRSVSWYQQTPGQGLQFLFEYFSETQRNKGNFPGRFSGRQFSNSRSEMNVSTLELGDSALYLCASSLQRTGGYGYTFGSGTRLTVV.

The chain joins TRBV6-1 to TRBJ2-1; perhaps TRBD1 as D (5 bases). The CDR3 covers 16 residues. The V and J ends lost 4 bases and 7 bases respectively, with 20 bases between them. CDR1 is MNHNS and CDR2 is SASEGT in the germline V gene. CDR3 amino acids: CASSGRQGLGENEQFF. Here the CDR3 DNA reads TGTGCCAGCAGTGGACGGCAGGGTCTAGGGGAAAATGAGCAGTTCTTC.